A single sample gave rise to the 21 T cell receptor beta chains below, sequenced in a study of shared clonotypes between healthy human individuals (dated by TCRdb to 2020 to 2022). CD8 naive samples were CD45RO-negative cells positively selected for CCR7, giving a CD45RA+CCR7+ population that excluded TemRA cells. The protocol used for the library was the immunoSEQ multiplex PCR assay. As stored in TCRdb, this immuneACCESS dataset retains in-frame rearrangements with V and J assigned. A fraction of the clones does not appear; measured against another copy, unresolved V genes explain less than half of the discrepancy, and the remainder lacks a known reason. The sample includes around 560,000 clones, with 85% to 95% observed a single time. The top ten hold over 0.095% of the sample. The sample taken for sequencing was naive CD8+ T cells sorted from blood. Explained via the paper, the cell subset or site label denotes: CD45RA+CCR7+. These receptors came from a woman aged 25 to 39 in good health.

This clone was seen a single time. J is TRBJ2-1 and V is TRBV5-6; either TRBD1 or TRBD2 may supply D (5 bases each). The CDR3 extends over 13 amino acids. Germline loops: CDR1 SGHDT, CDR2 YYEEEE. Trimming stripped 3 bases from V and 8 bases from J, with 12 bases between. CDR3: CASSWDPVYEQFF. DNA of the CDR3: TGTGCCAGCAGCTGGGACCCTGTGTATGAGCAGTTCTTC.

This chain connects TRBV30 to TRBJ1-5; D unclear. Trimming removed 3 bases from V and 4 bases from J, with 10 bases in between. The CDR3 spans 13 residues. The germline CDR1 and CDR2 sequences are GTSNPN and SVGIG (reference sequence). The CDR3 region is CAWSALKNQPQHF. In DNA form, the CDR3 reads TGTGCCTGGAGCGCCCTCAAGAATCAGCCCCAGCATTTT. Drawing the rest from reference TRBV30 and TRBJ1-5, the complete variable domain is SQTIHQWPATLVQPVGSPLSLECTVEGTSNPNLYWYRQAAGRGLQLLFYSVGIGQISSEVPQNLSASRPQDRQFILSSKKLLLSDSGFYLCAWSALKNQPQHFGDGTRLSIL.

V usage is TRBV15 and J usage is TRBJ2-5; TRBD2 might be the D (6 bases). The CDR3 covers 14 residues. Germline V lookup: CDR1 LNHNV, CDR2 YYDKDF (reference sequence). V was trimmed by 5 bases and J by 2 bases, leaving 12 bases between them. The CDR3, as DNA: TGTGCCACCAGCGCCGGGACTCTACAAGAGACCCAGTACTTC. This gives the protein CATSAGTLQETQYF. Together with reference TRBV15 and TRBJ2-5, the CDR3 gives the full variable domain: DAMVIQNPRYQVTQFGKPVTLSCSQTLNHNVMYWYQQKSSQAPKLLFHYYDKDFNNEADTPDNFQSRRPNTSFCFLDIRSPGLGDTAMYLCATSAGTLQETQYFGPGTRLLVL.

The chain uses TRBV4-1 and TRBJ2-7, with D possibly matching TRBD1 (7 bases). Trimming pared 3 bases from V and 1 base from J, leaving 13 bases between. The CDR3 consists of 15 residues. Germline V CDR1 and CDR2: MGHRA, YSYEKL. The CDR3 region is CASSQRQGGSYEQYF. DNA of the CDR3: TGCGCCAGCAGCCAGAGACAGGGAGGATCCTACGAGCAGTACTTC.

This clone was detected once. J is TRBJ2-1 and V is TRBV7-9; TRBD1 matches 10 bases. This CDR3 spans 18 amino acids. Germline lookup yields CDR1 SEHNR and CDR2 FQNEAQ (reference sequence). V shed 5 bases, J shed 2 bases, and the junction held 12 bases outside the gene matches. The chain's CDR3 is CASSPPTGQGRPYNEQFF. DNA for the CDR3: TGTGCCAGCAGCCCACCCACGGGACAGGGGAGGCCCTACAATGAGCAGTTCTTC.

The CDR3 DNA is TGTGCCATCCCGGCCATCTCCTACAATGAGCAGTTCTTC. It specifies CAIPAISYNEQFF. This chain connects TRBV7-6 to TRBJ2-1; D ambiguous. CDR3 length equals 13 residues. Germline lookup yields CDR1 SGHVS and CDR2 FNYEAQ. V lost 10 bases to trimming and J lost 0 bases, with 10 bases between them.

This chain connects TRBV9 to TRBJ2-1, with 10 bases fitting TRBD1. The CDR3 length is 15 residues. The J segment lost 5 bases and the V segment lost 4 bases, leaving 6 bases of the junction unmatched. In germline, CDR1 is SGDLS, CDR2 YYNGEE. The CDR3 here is CASSSGQGINNEQFF. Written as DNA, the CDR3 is TGTGCCAGCAGCTCGGGACAGGGGATTAACAATGAGCAGTTCTTC.

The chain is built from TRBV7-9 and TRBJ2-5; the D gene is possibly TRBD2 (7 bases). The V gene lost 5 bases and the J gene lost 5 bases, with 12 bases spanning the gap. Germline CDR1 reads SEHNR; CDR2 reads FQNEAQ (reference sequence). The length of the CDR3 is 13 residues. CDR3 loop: CASSSRGGETQYF. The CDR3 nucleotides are TGTGCCAGCAGCAGCAGGGGAGGGGAGACCCAGTACTTC.

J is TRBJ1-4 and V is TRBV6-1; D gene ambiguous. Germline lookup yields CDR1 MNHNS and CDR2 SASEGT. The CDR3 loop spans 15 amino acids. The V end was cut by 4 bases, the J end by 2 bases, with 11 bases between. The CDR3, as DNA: TGTGCCAGCAGTGTCCGAGACACCACTAATGAAAAACTGTTTTTT. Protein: CASSVRDTTNEKLFF.

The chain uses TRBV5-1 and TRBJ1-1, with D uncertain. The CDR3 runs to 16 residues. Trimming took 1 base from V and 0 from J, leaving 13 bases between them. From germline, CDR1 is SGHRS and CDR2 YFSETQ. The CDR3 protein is CASSLHPTAMNTEAFF. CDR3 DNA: TGCGCCAGCAGCTTGCACCCGACGGCCATGAACACTGAAGCTTTCTTT.

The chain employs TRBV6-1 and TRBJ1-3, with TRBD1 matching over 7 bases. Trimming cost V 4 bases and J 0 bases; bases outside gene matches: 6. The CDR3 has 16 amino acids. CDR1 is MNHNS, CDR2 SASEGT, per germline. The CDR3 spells CASSVDRVFSGNTIYF. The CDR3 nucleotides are TGTGCCAGCAGTGTTGACAGGGTTTTCTCTGGAAACACCATATATTTT.

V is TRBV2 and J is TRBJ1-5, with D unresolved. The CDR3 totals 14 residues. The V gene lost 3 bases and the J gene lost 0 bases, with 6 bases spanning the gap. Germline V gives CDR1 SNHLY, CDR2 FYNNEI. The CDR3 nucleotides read TGTGCCAGCAGTGATCAGTTTAGCAATCAGCCCCAGCATTTT. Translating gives CASSDQFSNQPQHF.

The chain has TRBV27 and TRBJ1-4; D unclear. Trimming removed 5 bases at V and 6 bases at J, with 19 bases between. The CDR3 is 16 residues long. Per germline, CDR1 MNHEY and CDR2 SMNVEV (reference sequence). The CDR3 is CASSPIPGGEDEKLFF. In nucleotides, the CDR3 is TGTGCCAGCAGTCCGATCCCCGGCGGGGAGGATGAAAAACTGTTTTTT.

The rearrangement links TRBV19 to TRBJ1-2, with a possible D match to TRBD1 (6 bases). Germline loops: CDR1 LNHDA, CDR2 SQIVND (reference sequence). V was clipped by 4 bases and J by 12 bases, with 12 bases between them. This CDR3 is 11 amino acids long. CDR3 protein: CASSNGQTHTF. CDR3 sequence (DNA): TGTGCCAGTAGTAACGGACAGACCCACACCTTC. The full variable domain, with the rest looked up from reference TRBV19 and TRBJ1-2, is DGGITQSPKYLFRKEGQNVTLSCEQNLNHDAMYWYRQDPGQGLRLIYYSQIVNDFQKGDIAEGYSVSREKKESFPLTVTSAQKNPTAFYLCASSNGQTHTFGSGTRLTVV.

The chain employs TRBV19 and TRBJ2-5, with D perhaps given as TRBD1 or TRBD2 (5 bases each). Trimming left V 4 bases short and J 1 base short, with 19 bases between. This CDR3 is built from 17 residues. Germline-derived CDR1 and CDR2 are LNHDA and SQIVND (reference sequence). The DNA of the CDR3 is TGTGCCAGTAGTACCTCTCCGGGACCCCGGGCCCAAGAGACCCAGTACTTC. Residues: CASSTSPGPRAQETQYF.

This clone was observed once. The CDR3 nucleotides read TGTGCCAGCAACGTAGACGGAGCCGGTCGCTATGGCTACACCTTC. It codes for CASNVDGAGRYGYTF. The gene calls are TRBV5-6 and TRBJ1-2; D ambiguous. CDR1 is SGHDT and CDR2 is YYEEEE in the germline V gene. Between the trimmed V and J ends, which lost 6 bases and 4 bases, there was a span of 19 bases. The CDR3 has 15 amino acids.

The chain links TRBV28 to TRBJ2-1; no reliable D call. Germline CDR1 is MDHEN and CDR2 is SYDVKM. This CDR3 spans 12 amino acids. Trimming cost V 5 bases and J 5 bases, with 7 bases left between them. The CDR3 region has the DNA TGTGCCAGCAGTGTGGGCCACAATGAGCAGTTCTTC. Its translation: CASSVGHNEQFF.

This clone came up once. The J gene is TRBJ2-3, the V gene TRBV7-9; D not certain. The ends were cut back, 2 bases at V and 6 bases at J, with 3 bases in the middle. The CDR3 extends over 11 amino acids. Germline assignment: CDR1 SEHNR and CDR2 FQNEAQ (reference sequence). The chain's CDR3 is CASSLMDTQYF. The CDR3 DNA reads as TGTGCCAGCAGCTTAATGGATACGCAGTATTTT. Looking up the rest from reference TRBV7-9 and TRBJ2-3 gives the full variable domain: DTGVSQNPRHKITKRGQNVTFRCDPISEHNRLYWYRQTLGQGPEFLTYFQNEAQLEKSRLLSDRFSAERPKGSFSTLEIQRTEQGDSAMYLCASSLMDTQYFGPGTRLTVL.

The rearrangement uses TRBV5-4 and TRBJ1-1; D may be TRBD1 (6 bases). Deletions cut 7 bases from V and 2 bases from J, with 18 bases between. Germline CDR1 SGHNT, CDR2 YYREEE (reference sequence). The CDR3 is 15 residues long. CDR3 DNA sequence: TGTGCCAGCCCCGGGGGGGCAATCCCCAACACTGAAGCTTTCTTT. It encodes CASPGGAIPNTEAFF.

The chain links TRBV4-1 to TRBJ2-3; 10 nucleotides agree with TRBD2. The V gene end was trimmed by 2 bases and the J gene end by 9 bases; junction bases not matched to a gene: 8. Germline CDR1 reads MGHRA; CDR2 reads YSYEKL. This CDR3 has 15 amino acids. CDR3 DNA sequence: TGCGCCAGCAGCCAATTGGCTAGCGGGAGCTACACGCAGTATTTT. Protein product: CASSQLASGSYTQYF.

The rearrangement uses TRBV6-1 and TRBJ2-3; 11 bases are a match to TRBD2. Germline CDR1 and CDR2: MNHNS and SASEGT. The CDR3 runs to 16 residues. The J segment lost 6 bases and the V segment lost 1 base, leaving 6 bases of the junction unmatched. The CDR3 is CASSEDTSGSWDTQYF. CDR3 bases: TGTGCCAGCAGTGAAGATACTAGCGGGAGTTGGGATACGCAGTATTTT.